The 31 T cell receptor beta chains below come from one sample, sequenced in a study of blood T cell repertoires in COVID-19 (dated by TCRdb to 2020 to 2021). Receptor libraries were prepared by the immunoSEQ multiplex PCR assay. As stored in TCRdb, this immuneACCESS dataset retains in-frame rearrangements with V and J assigned. A fraction of the clones does not appear; measured against another copy, unresolved V genes explain less than half of the discrepancy, and the remainder lacks a known reason. Within this sample are 300,000 to 350,000 clones, with about nine tenths of them counted one time only. Clones ranked in the top ten supply approximately 9.4% of the sample. Sequenced sample: peripheral blood. Receptors were obtained from a man aged 30-40 years with COVID-19, enrolled during active disease.

The chain employs TRBV4-3 and TRBJ2-7; a possible D gene is TRBD1 (6 bases). The V gene lost 0 bases and the J gene lost 3 bases, with 21 bases spanning the gap. Germline V gene lookup returns CDR1 LGHNA and CDR2 YSLEER. The length of the CDR3 is 18 residues. In DNA, the CDR3 is TGCGCCAGCAGCCAAGATCGGACAGTTGGTACCCGGTTCTACGAGCAGTACTTC. Protein product: CASSQDRTVGTRFYEQYF.

The rearrangement joins TRBV19 to TRBJ1-5; D remains unclear. The CDR3 has 15 residues. The V gene lost 6 bases and the J gene lost 0 bases, with 12 bases spanning the gap. Germline lookup yields CDR1 LNHDA and CDR2 SQIVND (reference sequence). CDR3 sequence: CASSLGGYSNQPQHF. The CDR3 coding sequence is TGTGCCAGTAGCCTAGGAGGGTATAGCAATCAGCCCCAGCATTTT.

This clone was seen only once. The chain combines TRBV9 with TRBJ1-2; D gene ambiguous. CDR1 SGDLS and CDR2 YYNGEE come from the germline V gene. This CDR3 region has 14 residues. V was pared by 2 bases and J by 5 bases, with 13 bases between. Here the CDR3 reads CASSVSLEFYGYTF. CDR3 coding DNA: TGTGCCAGCAGCGTCTCCCTAGAATTTTATGGCTACACCTTC.

The rearrangement joins TRBV10-3 to TRBJ2-3; TRBD1 matches 10 bases. Germline V lookup: CDR1 ENHRY, CDR2 SYGVKD. This CDR3 contains 14 residues. The ends lost 7 bases at V and 4 bases at J; junction bases unmatched: 5. CDR3 protein: CAITAGQGSDTQYF. The CDR3 DNA follows: TGTGCCATCACCGCGGGACAGGGGTCAGATACGCAGTATTTT.

The chain is built from TRBV27 and TRBJ2-1; D unresolved. This CDR3 spans 12 amino acids. Germline V lookup: CDR1 MNHEY, CDR2 SMNVEV (reference sequence). Trimming pared 0 bases from V and 11 bases from J, leaving 8 bases between. Here the CDR3 DNA reads TGTGCCAGCAGTTTATCGTCTACTAAGCAGTTCTTC. Translation gives CASSLSSTKQFF.

The rearrangement uses TRBV28 and TRBJ2-3; 10 bases align to TRBD2. The CDR3 extends over 14 amino acids. Germline V gives CDR1 MDHEN, CDR2 SYDVKM. The junction had 5 bases not matched to a gene; V was cut back by 6 bases and J by 5 bases. The CDR3 nucleotides read TGTGCCAGCAGCACTAGCGGGATTGGAGATACGCAGTATTTT. Translating gives CASSTSGIGDTQYF.

This chain links TRBV6-5 with TRBJ2-6, with TRBD1 as a possible D gene (6 bases). This CDR3 is built from 15 residues. Germline values: CDR1 MNHEY, CDR2 SVGAGI. V was cut by 4 bases and J by 4 bases, with 11 bases left in between. CDR3 nucleotide sequence: TGTGCCAGCAGTTCTGGGGGCGCCGGGGCCAACGTCCTGACTTTC. Protein sequence: CASSSGGAGANVLTF.

The chain joins TRBV6-2 or TRBV6-3 to TRBJ2-7; tentative D call: TRBD1 (6 bases). V lost 5 bases to trimming and J lost 9 bases, with 14 bases between them. The CDR3 spans 12 residues. Looked up from germline, CDR1 is MNHEY and CDR2 is SVGEGT. The CDR3 sequence: CASSRQDEVQYF. In DNA form, the CDR3 reads TGTGCCAGCAGTCGACAGGATGAGGTGCAGTACTTC.

The chain carries TRBV19 and TRBJ1-1; tentative D call: TRBD1 (5 bases). V was shortened by 5 bases and J by 11 bases, with 15 bases between the two germline ends. Per the germline V gene, CDR1 is LNHDA and CDR2 is SQIVND (reference sequence). There are 12 residues in the CDR3. The CDR3, as DNA: TGTGCCAGTAGTCTCGGGGGTGTGATCGCTTTCTTT. Residues: CASSLGGVIAFF. The complete variable domain, with remaining parts taken from reference TRBV19 and TRBJ1-1, reads DGGITQSPKYLFRKEGQNVTLSCEQNLNHDAMYWYRQDPGQGLRLIYYSQIVNDFQKGDIAEGYSVSREKKESFPLTVTSAQKNPTAFYLCASSLGGVIAFFGQGTRLTVV.

There are a few counts of this clone. This chain links TRBV5-1 with TRBJ2-5, with 10 bases aligning to TRBD1. Germline CDR1 is SGHRS and CDR2 is YFSETQ. Trimming removed 0 bases from V and 1 base from J; junction bases left unmatched: 3. The CDR3 spans 16 residues. CDR3: CASSLGGQGGQETQYF. CDR3 sequence (DNA): TGCGCCAGCAGCTTGGGAGGACAGGGGGGCCAAGAGACCCAGTACTTC.

V is TRBV24-1 and J is TRBJ2-2; D gene unclear. Trimming pared 2 bases from V and 0 bases from J, leaving 9 bases between. This CDR3 comprises 16 residues. The germline V gene has CDR1 KGHDR and CDR2 SFDVKD. The CDR3: CATSDSMTPNTGELFF. The CDR3 DNA reads as TGTGCCACCAGTGATTCCATGACTCCGAACACCGGGGAGCTGTTTTTT.

V usage is TRBV10-3 and J usage is TRBJ2-7, with TRBD1 matching 9 bases. Germline V gives CDR1 ENHRY, CDR2 SYGVKD. V lost 10 bases, J lost 4 bases, and 11 bases stayed unmatched. The CDR3 loop spans 14 amino acids. CDR3 DNA sequence: TGTGCCACCCAGCCGGGACAGGGTACGTACGAGCAGTACTTC. This encodes CATQPGQGTYEQYF.

V is TRBV7-8 and J is TRBJ2-7; possible D gene TRBD2, 6 bases. This CDR3 spans 17 amino acids. V shed 4 bases and J shed 0 bases, with 19 bases lying between them. CDR1 SGHVS and CDR2 FQNEAQ come from the germline V gene. The CDR3 nucleotides read TGTGCCAGCAGCTCCCCCCCTGGGAGGCTCTTCTCCTACGAGCAGTACTTC. Translated: CASSSPPGRLFSYEQYF.

The CDR3 DNA reads as TGTGCCAGCTCAAGTAGTGAGGAGCAGTTCTTC. This sequence encodes CASSSSEEQFF. The chain links TRBV18 to TRBJ2-1; no firm D call. The germline V gene has CDR1 KGHSH and CDR2 LQKENI. V lost 5 bases to trimming and J lost 10 bases, with 9 bases between them. The CDR3 has 11 amino acids.

The chain combines TRBV19 with TRBJ2-6; D unresolved. Trimming took 10 bases from V and 0 from J, leaving 10 bases between them. This CDR3 is 14 amino acids long. Germline V lookup: CDR1 LNHDA, CDR2 SQIVND (reference sequence). CDR3 amino acids: CATQRDSGANVLTF. For the CDR3, the DNA is TGTGCCACCCAACGAGACTCTGGGGCCAACGTCCTGACTTTC.

CDR3 loop: CASSEVWGNTEAFF. The CDR3 DNA is TGTGCCAGTTCGGAGGTTTGGGGGAACACTGAAGCTTTCTTT. The V and J genes are TRBV6-6 and TRBJ1-1; D is undetermined. The V end lost 9 bases, the J end lost 1 base, and 15 bases lay between the germline ends. The CDR3 loop spans 14 amino acids. Germline V gene data show CDR1 as MNHNY and CDR2 as SVGAGI (reference sequence).

The chain couples TRBV18 to TRBJ2-7; TRBD1 matches at 8 bases. Germline CDR1 reads KGHSH; CDR2 reads LQKENI. V gave up 6 bases and J gave up 2 bases; unmatched junction bases: 3. The CDR3 spans 13 residues. The CDR3 nucleotides read TGTGCCAGCTCTCCAGGGGGCACCTACGAGCAGTACTTC. This codes for CASSPGGTYEQYF.

V is TRBV7-2 and J is TRBJ2-5; 7 nucleotides match TRBD2. V shed 3 bases, J shed 7 bases, and the junction held 11 bases outside the gene matches. The CDR3 has 15 residues. Germline CDR1 SGHTA, CDR2 FQGNSA. CDR3 DNA: TGTGCCAGCAGCTTCGCCGGGGTCACGGGGGGGACCCAGTACTTC. Translating gives CASSFAGVTGGTQYF.

This chain connects TRBV6-4 to TRBJ1-5, with TRBD1 matching 7 bases. This CDR3 is 15 amino acids long. Germline V CDR1 and CDR2: MRHNA, SNTAGT. The V segment lost 6 bases and the J segment 4 bases; nucleotides outside the gene matches: 9. The DNA of the CDR3 is TGTGCCAGCAGGGCCTTGGGACAGAAAAATCAGCCCCAGCATTTT. Amino acids: CASRALGQKNQPQHF.

J is TRBJ2-2 and V is TRBV6-5; D not resolved. From germline, CDR1 is MNHEY and CDR2 SVGAGI. The CDR3 is 12 amino acids. Trimming stripped 5 bases from V and 5 bases from J, with 6 bases between. CDR3 sequence: CASSLITGELFF. For the CDR3, the DNA is TGTGCCAGCAGTCTAATTACCGGGGAGCTGTTTTTT.

The CDR3 region is CASSMTRDSKETQYF. As DNA, the CDR3 is TGCGCCAGCAGCATGACTAGGGACTCCAAAGAGACCCAGTACTTC. This chain uses TRBV4-1 with TRBJ2-5, with a weak D call TRBD2 (6 bases). The V gene lost 5 bases and the J gene lost 3 bases, with 16 bases spanning the gap. Germline loops: CDR1 MGHRA, CDR2 YSYEKL. This CDR3 is built from 15 residues.

The CDR3 nucleotides are TGCGCCAGCAGCTTGTCCCCTAGCGGGGACTACGAGCAGTACTTC. Its translation: CASSLSPSGDYEQYF. This chain links TRBV5-1 with TRBJ2-7; 9 nucleotides align to TRBD2. Germline assignment: CDR1 SGHRS and CDR2 YFSETQ. The CDR3 length is 15 residues. The junction had 5 bases not matched to a gene; V was cut back by 1 base and J by 3 bases. The variable domain in full, with the rest retrieved from reference TRBV5-1 and TRBJ2-7, is KAGVTQTPRYLIKTRGQQVTLSCSPISGHRSVSWYQQTPGQGLQFLFEYFSETQRNKGNFPGRFSGRQFSNSRSEMNVSTLELGDSALYLCASSLSPSGDYEQYFGPGTRLTVT.

The CDR3: CASSQGQGNIQETQYF. The DNA for the CDR3 is TGTGCCAGCAGCCAAGGCCAGGGGAACATCCAAGAGACCCAGTACTTC. The gene calls are TRBV3-1 (or the pseudogene TRBV3-2) and TRBJ2-5, with D possibly being TRBD1 (6 bases). Trimming took 1 base from V and 1 from J, leaving 13 bases between them. CDR3 length equals 16 residues. Germline V gene lookup returns CDR1 LGHDT and CDR2 YNNKEL (reference sequence).

The J gene is TRBJ2-7, the V gene TRBV5-1; TRBD1 matches at 8 bases. Germline CDR1 is SGHRS and CDR2 is YFSETQ. There are 15 residues in the CDR3. Trimming at V came to 4 bases and at J to 0 bases, leaving 6 bases not matched to a gene. CDR3: CASSAQGAGSYEQYF. The DNA for the CDR3 is TGCGCCAGCAGCGCCCAGGGGGCGGGCTCCTACGAGCAGTACTTC.

The chain combines TRBV5-6 with TRBJ1-1; tentatively, D is TRBD1 (6 bases). Deletions cut 2 bases from V and 4 bases from J, with 21 bases between. CDR1 and CDR2 (germline): SGHDT, YYEEEE. The CDR3 length is 17 residues. CDR3 DNA: TGTGCCAGCAGCTTAACCCACGGGGGGGGCTCGGGCACTGAAGCTTTCTTT. Its protein product is CASSLTHGGGSGTEAFF.

The gene calls are TRBV6-5 and TRBJ1-1; D gene ambiguous. The CDR3 totals 14 residues. The V gene lost 0 bases and the J gene lost 8 bases, with 13 bases spanning the gap. Germline V lookup: CDR1 MNHEY, CDR2 SVGAGI. The CDR3 sequence: CASSYSAGSIEAFF. The CDR3 nucleotides are TGTGCCAGCAGTTACTCGGCAGGCTCGATAGAAGCTTTCTTT.

The rearrangement links TRBV5-6 to TRBJ1-1, with D maybe TRBD1 (5 bases). This CDR3 contains 14 residues. CDR1 is SGHDT and CDR2 is YYEEEE in the germline V gene. Trimming shortened V by 3 bases and J by 3 bases, and 12 bases separated the two germline ends. CDR3 sequence: CASSSGGGDTEAFF. The CDR3 DNA follows: TGTGCCAGCAGCTCAGGCGGGGGAGACACTGAAGCTTTCTTT.

This clone appeared a single time. The genes are TRBV29-1 and TRBJ2-1, with 10 bases aligning to TRBD2. The J segment lost 7 bases and the V segment lost 3 bases, leaving 3 bases of the junction unmatched. The CDR3 runs to 13 residues. The germline CDR1 and CDR2 sequences are SQVTM and ANQGSEA. The CDR3 DNA reads as TGCAGCGTTGACCAGCGGGGGGGAAATGAGCAGTTCTTC. Protein: CSVDQRGGNEQFF.

The chain carries TRBV29-1 and TRBJ2-3; D is ambiguous. V was cut by 2 bases and J by 4 bases, with 7 bases left in between. In germline, CDR1 is SQVTM, CDR2 ANQGSEA. CDR3 size: 12 residues. CDR3 residues: CSVEQVPDTQYF. The CDR3 coding sequence is TGCAGCGTTGAACAGGTCCCAGATACGCAGTATTTT.

This chain links TRBV28 with TRBJ2-7; 10 bases are shared with TRBD1. The CDR3 length is 16 residues. CDR1 and CDR2 from the germline V gene are MDHEN and SYDVKM. J was trimmed by 3 bases and V by 3 bases; bases with no gene match: 8. The CDR3 nucleotides read TGTGCCAGCAGTTTCGGCTTGGGACAGGGGCACTACGAGCAGTACTTC. This gives the protein CASSFGLGQGHYEQYF.

The chain uses TRBV28 and TRBJ2-2; 8 bases align to TRBD2. There are 13 residues in the CDR3. V shed 10 bases and J 5 bases; nucleotides not matched to a gene: 6. Per germline, CDR1 MDHEN and CDR2 SYDVKM. The CDR3 coding sequence is TGTGCCACCACGGGGGGGCGAACCGGGGAGCTGTTTTTT. Translation: CATTGGRTGELFF. Complete variable domain (other parts from reference TRBV28 and TRBJ2-2): DVKVTQSSRYLVKRTGEKVFLECVQDMDHENMFWYRQDPGLGLRLIYFSYDVKMKEKGDIPEGYSVSREKKERFSLILESASTNQTSMYLCATTGGRTGELFFGEGSRLTVL.